This passage covers 23 T cell receptor beta chains from one sample sequenced in a study of cytomegalovirus exposure and HLA in healthy donors. Vbeta (60) and Jbeta (13) primers were used in the PCR. Sequencing was performed with immunoSEQ multiplex PCR; in TCRdb, only in-frame clones are kept and a portion is missing. The sample contains 55,000 to 70,000 clones, 74% of which appear only once. Sequencing input: PBMCs. These receptors all come from a woman in her sixties or seventies in good health and CMV-seropositive.

DNA of the CDR3: TGTGCTAGTGGCCCCGACAGGGGCGATACGCAGTATTTT. This encodes CASGPDRGDTQYF. This rearrangement joins TRBV12-5 to TRBJ2-3, with 8 bases aligning to TRBD1. This CDR3 is built from 13 residues. Looked up from germline, CDR1 is LGHNT and CDR2 is FRNRAP. V was pared by 6 bases and J by 6 bases, with 5 bases of the junction left unmatched.

The rearrangement uses TRBV23-1 and TRBJ2-2, with D tentatively TRBD1 (6 bases). TRBV23-1 carries the ORF label, with uncertain function. The V gene lost 7 bases and the J gene lost 4 bases, with 16 bases spanning the gap. This CDR3 comprises 15 residues. The CDR3 DNA reads as TGCGCCAGCAATACAGGGAATTCTGTCACCGGGGAGCTGTTTTTT. Its translation is CASNTGNSVTGELFF.

The rearrangement links TRBV2 to TRBJ1-6; 9 bases match TRBD1. V shed 1 base and J 7 bases; nucleotides not matched to a gene: 2. The CDR3 extends over 15 amino acids. Germline lookup yields CDR1 SNHLY and CDR2 FYNNEI. The DNA for the CDR3 is TGTGCCAGCAGTGAAGTAGGACAGGGGAATTCACCCCTCCACTTT. Amino acids: CASSEVGQGNSPLHF.

The V and J genes are TRBV30 and TRBJ1-2; 8 bases match TRBD1. CDR3 length: 13 residues. The V and J ends lost 2 bases and 4 bases, in that order; junction bases with no gene match: 3. Germline V CDR1 and CDR2: GTSNPN, SVGIG (reference sequence). The CDR3 loop reads CAWSPGTGYGYTF. The CDR3 DNA sequence: TGTGCCTGGAGTCCCGGGACAGGCTATGGCTACACCTTC.

This sequence joins TRBV30 and TRBJ2-3, with D perhaps TRBD2 (5 bases). The germline CDR1 and CDR2 sequences are GTSNPN and SVGIG (reference sequence). This CDR3 spans 14 amino acids. V was pared by 2 bases and J by 5 bases, with 14 bases between. CDR3: CAWSLGLGEDTQYF. In DNA, the CDR3 is TGTGCCTGGAGTCTCGGACTCGGTGAAGATACGCAGTATTTT.

This chain uses TRBV2 with TRBJ2-7, with D perhaps matching TRBD1 (6 bases). V lost 6 bases, J lost 6 bases, and 12 bases lay in between. The CDR3 has 12 residues. Germline assignment: CDR1 SNHLY and CDR2 FYNNEI. DNA of the CDR3: TGTGCCAGCAGGCAACAGGGTCCCGAGCAGTACTTC. It specifies CASRQQGPEQYF.

The V call is TRBV2, the J call TRBJ2-1, with 9 nucleotides matching TRBD2. From germline, CDR1 is SNHLY and CDR2 FYNNEI. J lost 2 bases, V lost 5 bases, and 4 bases had no gene match. CDR3 length: 15 amino acids. The CDR3 DNA sequence: TGTGCCAGCAGTCGAGCGGGGGGTGCCTACAATGAGCAGTTCTTC. This gives the protein CASSRAGGAYNEQFF.

V and J are TRBV13 and TRBJ2-7; tentatively, D is TRBD2 (6 bases). Germline assignment: CDR1 PRHDT and CDR2 FYEKMQ (reference sequence). V was trimmed by 4 bases and J by 6 bases, leaving 19 bases between them. CDR3 length equals 15 residues. DNA of the CDR3: TGTGCCAGCAGCTCGACGGCGGGAAAATTTTCCGAGCAGTACTTC. Its protein is CASSSTAGKFSEQYF.

The chain is built from TRBV18 and TRBJ2-7, with 12 bases matching TRBD1. After removal of 3 bases from V and 3 bases from J, the junction contained 3 bases not matched to a gene. Germline V CDR1 and CDR2: KGHSH, LQKENI. CDR3 length: 15 residues. CDR3 coding DNA: TGTGCCAGCTCACCGGGGACAGGGGGCTTCTACGAGCAGTACTTC. It yields the protein CASSPGTGGFYEQYF.

V gene TRBV4-1 combines with J gene TRBJ1-6; D remains unclear. The CDR3 sequence is 16 residues long. Germline CDR1 and CDR2: MGHRA and YSYEKL. V was shortened by 3 bases and J by 9 bases, with 18 bases between the two germline ends. The CDR3 DNA reads as TGCGCCAGCAGCCAGATGGGTGGTCTAAGGAGTTCACCCCTCCACTTT. It is translated as CASSQMGGLRSSPLHF.

In its sample, this clone was seen a few times. The genes are TRBV5-1 and TRBJ2-5, with 15 bases aligning to TRBD2. The ends lost 5 bases at V and 5 bases at J; junction bases unmatched: 4. The length of the CDR3 is 15 residues. Germline V gene data show CDR1 as SGHRS and CDR2 as YFSETQ. In DNA form, the CDR3 reads TGCGCCAGCAGTTCCGGACTAGCGGGAGGGGAGACCCAGTACTTC. This encodes CASSSGLAGGETQYF.

This chain connects TRBV11-2 to TRBJ2-7; D is undetermined. Germline V gene sequence: CDR1 SGHAT, CDR2 FQNNGV. This CDR3 is 14 amino acids long. V was trimmed by 5 bases and J by 0 bases, leaving 11 bases between them. The CDR3 DNA reads TGTGCCAGCAGCCCCGTTCCGCGCTCCTACGAGCAGTACTTC. It is translated as CASSPVPRSYEQYF.

This clone was seen a few times. The chain combines TRBV21-1 with TRBJ1-3; TRBD1 is the table's D call and was not checked against the DNA. TRBV21-1 is a listed pseudogene. The CDR3 is made up of 15 amino acids. The CDR3 DNA sequence: TGTGCCAGCAGCACCCTTCCCAGGGCCGGAAACACCATATATTTT. It translates to CASSTLPRAGNTIYF.

This clone was recorded once. V usage is TRBV2 and J usage is TRBJ2-7; D unresolved. CDR3 length: 15 amino acids. V gave up 7 bases and J gave up 1 base, with 17 bases separating them. CDR1 is SNHLY and CDR2 is FYNNEI in the germline V gene. CDR3 loop: CASTGPGELSYEQYF. In DNA form, the CDR3 reads TGTGCCAGCACCGGTCCAGGCGAACTTTCCTACGAGCAGTACTTC.

The rearrangement joins TRBV7-8 to TRBJ2-5; the D gene is possibly TRBD2 (5 bases). The J call could be wrong; TRBJ2-7 is a better fit for the DNA end. This CDR3 region has 14 residues. Looked up from germline, CDR1 is SGHVS and CDR2 is FQNEAQ. CDR3 loop: CASSPASGPYEQYF. The DNA of the CDR3 is TGTGCCAGCAGCCCCGCAAGCGGCCCCTACGAGCAGTACTTC.

V usage is TRBV20-1 and J usage is TRBJ2-1; no firm D call. Germline V gene lookup returns CDR1 DFQATT and CDR2 SNEGSKA (reference sequence). V dropped 1 base and J dropped 11 bases, with 9 bases sitting between them. The CDR3 covers 11 residues. In DNA, the CDR3 is TGCAGTGCTAGAGTGGGCTTACAGCAGTTCTTC. Translation: CSARVGLQQFF.

The J gene is TRBJ1-1, the V gene TRBV5-1; 10 bases map to TRBD1. Germline CDR1 and CDR2: SGHRS and YFSETQ. V dropped 0 bases and J dropped 5; count of bases not matched to a gene: 4. This CDR3 comprises 15 residues. This CDR3 is CASSLGTGGSTEAFF. CDR3 nucleotide sequence: TGCGCCAGCAGCTTGGGGACAGGGGGTAGTACTGAAGCTTTCTTT.

The rearrangement uses TRBV2 and TRBJ1-6; 9 bases line up with TRBD1. V was clipped by 8 bases and J by 8 bases; unmatched bases: 7. The CDR3 runs to 14 residues. The V gene's germline CDR1 is SNHLY and CDR2 FYNNEI. The CDR3 region is CASVPGTGYSPLHF. The CDR3 DNA reads TGTGCCAGCGTTCCAGGGACAGGGTATTCACCCCTCCACTTT.

The chain uses TRBV18 and TRBJ1-1, with TRBD1 as a possible D gene (5 bases). Between the trimmed V and J ends, which lost 3 bases and 4 bases, there was a span of 15 bases. Germline V gene sequence: CDR1 KGHSH, CDR2 LQKENI. The CDR3 loop spans 15 amino acids. In DNA, the CDR3 is TGTGCCAGCTCACCTCGCTCGGGGGTGAGCACTGAAGCTTTCTTT. Its protein product is CASSPRSGVSTEAFF.

DNA for the CDR3: TGTGCCAGCTCACTTGGACAGACCCATAGCAATCAGCCCCAGCATTTT. Encoded protein: CASSLGQTHSNQPQHF. The V call is TRBV18, the J call TRBJ1-5; possibly TRBD1 for D (6 bases). The CDR3 is made up of 16 amino acids. Per the germline V gene, CDR1 is KGHSH and CDR2 is LQKENI. The ends were cut back, 4 bases at V and 0 bases at J, with 13 bases in the middle.

This clone was observed a few times. The rearrangement links TRBV6-1 to TRBJ2-1; 7 bases match TRBD2. There are 12 residues in the CDR3. Trimming removed 7 bases from V and 8 bases from J; junction bases left unmatched: 5. Germline V gene data show CDR1 as MNHNS and CDR2 as SASEGT. The CDR3 loop reads CASMAGDHEQFF. CDR3 sequence (DNA): TGTGCCAGCATGGCGGGGGACCATGAGCAGTTCTTC.

The chain recombines TRBV6-5 with TRBJ2-7; perhaps TRBD2 as D (5 bases). CDR1 and CDR2 (germline): MNHEY, SVGAGI. The ends were cut back, 6 bases at V and 7 bases at J, with 10 bases in the middle. The length of the CDR3 is 11 residues. The CDR3 nucleotides are TGTGCCAGCAGGTATAGCGCGGAGCAGTACTTC. Protein sequence: CASRYSAEQYF.

This chain joins TRBV12-5 and TRBJ1-1, with 7 bases aligning to TRBD1. This CDR3 has 13 amino acids. The V gene's germline CDR1 is LGHNT and CDR2 FRNRAP. After removal of 1 base from V and 4 bases from J, the junction contained 0 bases not matched to a gene. The DNA for the CDR3 is TGTGCTAGTGGTTTGGCAGGGGGCACTGAAGCTTTCTTT. It translates to CASGLAGGTEAFF.